The 26 T cell receptor beta chains below were found in one sample sequenced in a study of cytomegalovirus exposure and HLA in healthy donors (dated 2017 in TCRdb). Libraries were built with the immunoSEQ multiplex PCR assay. For the multiplex PCR, a mixture combining 60 forward primers for TCR Vbeta segments and 13 reverse primers for TCR Jbeta segments was used. What TCRdb holds here is the immuneACCESS table cut down to in-frame rearrangements. Part of the clones is not present; checked against another copy, under half of the missing clones reflect an unresolved V gene, and the others are unexplained. A total of some 110,000 clones appear in this sample, approximately 70% of them only once. Roughly 8.7% of the sample is taken by the ten largest. Sample: PBMCs. These receptors were taken from a man younger than 40 in good health and CMV-seropositive.

The chain joins TRBV9 to TRBJ1-2; 7 bases match TRBD1. Germline V gene data show CDR1 as SGDLS and CDR2 as YYNGEE. After removal of 3 bases from V and 8 bases from J, the junction contained 4 bases not matched to a gene. The CDR3 consists of 12 residues. CDR3 loop: CASSGNRGGYTF. The CDR3 DNA reads as TGTGCCAGCAGCGGCAACAGGGGAGGCTACACCTTC.

The chain uses TRBV5-4 and TRBJ2-7, with 9 bases matching TRBD2. CDR1 and CDR2 (germline): SGHNT, YYREEE (reference sequence). V was clipped by 4 bases and J by 3 bases; unmatched bases: 8. The CDR3 runs to 15 residues. The CDR3 spells CASSDSGGFIYEQYV. The DNA for the CDR3 is TGTGCCAGCAGCGATAGCGGGGGATTTATCTACGAGCAGTACGTC.

This clone is a singleton in its sample. The genes are TRBV29-1 and TRBJ2-7; TRBD1 matches 7 bases. There are 13 residues in the CDR3. The V gene end was trimmed by 6 bases and the J gene end by 0 bases; junction bases not matched to a gene: 5. CDR1 is SQVTM, CDR2 ANQGSEA, per germline. CDR3 sequence: CSVAQGSSYEQYF. For the CDR3, the DNA is TGCAGCGTGGCACAGGGGAGCTCCTACGAGCAGTACTTC.

J is TRBJ1-3 and V is TRBV5-4; 7 nucleotides agree with TRBD1. V dropped 0 bases and J dropped 4; count of bases not matched to a gene: 10. Germline values: CDR1 SGHNT, CDR2 YYREEE (reference sequence). This CDR3 region has 17 residues. For the CDR3, the DNA is TGTGCCAGCAGCTTGGCAGGGGGTACGAAGTTAGGAAACACCATATATTTT. Translation: CASSLAGGTKLGNTIYF.

The genes are TRBV5-4 and TRBJ1-2; TRBD1 is a possible D gene (5 bases). Between the trimmed V and J ends, which lost 4 bases and 0 bases, there was a span of 13 bases. Per germline, CDR1 SGHNT and CDR2 YYREEE (reference sequence). The CDR3 totals 15 residues. CDR3 amino acids: CASSRQPTSNYGYTF. Written as DNA, the CDR3 is TGTGCCAGCAGCCGACAGCCCACCTCTAACTATGGCTACACCTTC. The whole variable domain, filled in from reference TRBV5-4 and TRBJ1-2, reads ETGVTQSPTHLIKTRGQQVTLRCSSQSGHNTVSWYQQALGQGPQFIFQYYREEENGRGNFPPRFSGLQFPNYSSELNVNALELDDSALYLCASSRQPTSNYGYTFGSGTRLTVV.

The rearrangement uses TRBV10-3 and TRBJ1-5, with 7 positions matching TRBD1. J was trimmed by 3 bases and V by 5 bases; bases with no gene match: 4. The CDR3 is made up of 14 amino acids. Per germline, CDR1 ENHRY and CDR2 SYGVKD. CDR3 residues: CAISLTGDNQPQHF. CDR3 bases: TGTGCCATCAGTCTAACAGGGGACAATCAGCCCCAGCATTTT.

This clone showed up just a few times. The V call is TRBV6-1, the J call TRBJ1-1; possibly TRBD1 for D (6 bases). This CDR3 has 13 residues. The ends were cut back, 4 bases at V and 4 bases at J, with 10 bases in the middle. The germline CDR1 and CDR2 sequences are MNHNS and SASEGT. The CDR3 region has the DNA TGTGCCAGCAGTGGGACAGCCTTCACTGAAGCTTTCTTT. Encoded protein: CASSGTAFTEAFF.

The CDR3 region is CARSCQLGGGAFEQFF. CDR3 bases: TGTGCCAGAAGCTGCCAACTGGGGGGAGGGGCCTTTGAGCAGTTCTTC. The chain links TRBV5-3 to TRBJ2-1; 7 bases align to TRBD2. TRBV5-3 counts as an open reading frame of uncertain function. Losses at the gene ends were 3 bases for V and 9 bases for J; bases not matched to a gene: 15. CDR3 size: 16 residues.

The chain employs TRBV9 and TRBJ2-3, with 12 bases matching TRBD1. The CDR3 extends over 17 amino acids. The ends lost 3 bases at V and 3 bases at J; junction bases unmatched: 8. In germline, CDR1 is SGDLS, CDR2 YYNGEE. CDR3 coding DNA: TGTGCCAGCAGCGCGGCCGGGACAGGGGGCGGAACAGATACGCAGTATTTT. As protein: CASSAAGTGGGTDTQYF. Filled out from reference TRBV9 and TRBJ2-3, the complete variable domain reads DSGVTQTPKHLITATGQRVTLRCSPRSGDLSVYWYQQSLDQGLQFLIQYYNGEERAKGNILERFSAQQFPDLHSELNLSSLELGDSALYFCASSAAGTGGGTDTQYFGPGTRLTVL.

This sequence joins TRBV28 and TRBJ2-6; 11 bases map to TRBD1. The V gene's germline CDR1 is MDHEN and CDR2 SYDVKM. The CDR3 has 17 amino acids. Losses at the gene ends were 6 bases for V and 4 bases for J; bases not matched to a gene: 8. The CDR3 here is CASRSGTGGGGANVLTF. CDR3 DNA: TGTGCCAGCAGAAGTGGGACAGGGGGGGGAGGGGCCAACGTCCTGACTTTC.

Worth noting for this clone: The sample holds other DNA sequences that translate to the same CDR3. This chain uses TRBV27 with TRBJ1-1, with D possibly TRBD1 on 5 matching bases. CDR1 and CDR2 (germline): MNHEY, SMNVEV (reference sequence). CDR3 length: 13 residues. V was pared by 2 bases and J by 1 base, with 5 bases between. Here the CDR3 DNA reads TGTGCCAGCAGTTTACAGGGGAACACTGAAGCTTTCTTT. It is translated as CASSLQGNTEAFF.

The gene calls are TRBV7-6 and TRBJ2-3, with D unresolved. The CDR3 covers 14 residues. Germline V gives CDR1 SGHVS, CDR2 FNYEAQ. Trimming pared 1 base from V and 4 bases from J, leaving 9 bases between. The CDR3 DNA reads as TGTGCCAGCAGCTTAGGGCTAGGCGCAGATACGCAGTATTTT. This sequence encodes CASSLGLGADTQYF.

The V call is TRBV5-1, the J call TRBJ2-3; maybe TRBD2 (6 bases). With 4 bases removed from V and 0 bases from J, the gap between germline ends came to 12 bases. The CDR3 has 15 amino acids. Germline lookup yields CDR1 SGHRS and CDR2 YFSETQ. The CDR3 here is CASSLGGTSTDTQYF. CDR3 DNA sequence: TGCGCCAGCAGCCTGGGCGGGACGAGCACAGATACGCAGTATTTT.

V gene TRBV10-3 combines with J gene TRBJ2-1, with 10 bases matching TRBD2. The CDR3 is 14 residues long. Trimming at V came to 6 bases and at J to 7 bases, leaving 6 bases not matched to a gene. The germline V gene has CDR1 ENHRY and CDR2 SYGVKD. The CDR3 loop is CAIRSLAGGNEQFF. The CDR3 region has the DNA TGTGCCATCAGGTCCTTAGCGGGGGGAAATGAGCAGTTCTTC.

V gene TRBV4-1 combines with J gene TRBJ2-7; 8 bases fit TRBD1. CDR1 is MGHRA, CDR2 YSYEKL, per germline. The CDR3 is 17 residues long. The V and J ends lost 4 bases and 4 bases, in that order; junction bases with no gene match: 15. CDR3 sequence reads: CASSPQFSRGLGYEQYF. The CDR3 nucleotides are TGCGCCAGCAGCCCCCAGTTCAGCAGGGGGCTTGGGTACGAGCAGTACTTC.

This chain uses TRBV18 with TRBJ1-1; 8 positions agree with TRBD1. The CDR3 contains 16 residues. Germline values: CDR1 KGHSH, CDR2 LQKENI. V shed 3 bases, J shed 1 base, and the junction held 7 bases outside the gene matches. The CDR3 loop is CASSPPGGGENTEAFF. The DNA of the CDR3 is TGTGCCAGCTCACCGCCAGGGGGCGGAGAGAACACTGAAGCTTTCTTT.

This clone was seen a handful of times. This chain joins TRBV6-6 and TRBJ1-1; D gene unclear. Germline-derived CDR1 and CDR2 are MNHNY and SVGAGI (reference sequence). CDR3 length: 13 residues. V dropped 6 bases and J dropped 1 base, with 9 bases sitting between them. CDR3 DNA sequence: TGTGCCAGCAGCCTCTCTCCGAACACTGAAGCTTTCTTT. This gives the protein CASSLSPNTEAFF.

Concerning this clone itself: Different DNA sequences within this sample yield the same CDR3. The chain employs TRBV6-5 and TRBJ2-3; TRBD2 is a possible D gene (5 bases). Germline CDR1 is MNHEY and CDR2 is SVGAGI. The germline V and J ends were trimmed by 4 bases and 6 bases, with 17 bases remaining between them. This CDR3 spans 15 amino acids. The CDR3 DNA reads as TGTGCCAGCAGTTCCGGAACAGCGGCTTTCGATACGCAGTATTTT. It is translated as CASSSGTAAFDTQYF.

The chain is built from TRBV7-8 and TRBJ2-1; a weak D match, TRBD1 (5 bases). V lost 1 base and J lost 0, with 7 bases in between. The CDR3 sequence is 15 residues long. Germline V gene lookup returns CDR1 SGHVS and CDR2 FQNEAQ. The CDR3: CASSLGQRSYNEQFF. The CDR3 coding sequence is TGTGCCAGCAGCTTAGGACAGCGCTCCTACAATGAGCAGTTCTTC.

This clone has just one count. The V and J genes are TRBV5-1 and TRBJ1-4, with 10 positions matching TRBD1. There are 16 residues in the CDR3. Germline V gene lookup returns CDR1 SGHRS and CDR2 YFSETQ. V was pared by 4 bases and J by 5 bases, with 8 bases of the junction left unmatched. Here the CDR3 reads CASSRTPGQGNEKLFF. The CDR3 nucleotides are TGCGCCAGCAGCCGTACACCGGGACAGGGGAATGAAAAACTGTTTTTT.

This clone has a single count. Germline and junction disagree at one end, which may indicate a read error. The chain links TRBV27 to TRBJ1-1; D perhaps matches TRBD1 (5 bases). Germline CDR1 reads MNHEY; CDR2 reads SMNVEV (reference sequence). The CDR3 runs to 17 residues. The CDR3 coding sequence is TGTGCCAGCAGTTTAGGTTGGGGCTATGGGGGGAACACTGAGGCTTTCTTT. Amino acids: CASSLGWGYGGNTEAFF.

This clone was seen a single time. CDR3 coding DNA: TGTGCCAGCAGTGTTATACAGGGCGCGAGCACCGGGGAGCTGTTTTTT. The encoded protein is CASSVIQGASTGELFF. V usage is TRBV6-1 and J usage is TRBJ2-2; D is possibly TRBD1 (6 bases). Germline lookup yields CDR1 MNHNS and CDR2 SASEGT. The CDR3 has 16 residues. The germline V and J ends were trimmed by 4 bases and 4 bases, with 16 bases remaining between them.

This clone was seen a handful of times. This chain links TRBV11-2 with TRBJ2-5; no clear D gene. The germline gives CDR1 SGHAT, CDR2 FQNNGV. This CDR3 comprises 11 residues. The V end was cut by 8 bases, the J end by 0 bases, with 4 bases between. CDR3 nucleotides: TGTGCCAGCCTCCACCAAGAGACCCAGTACTTC. It codes for CASLHQETQYF.

About this clone: The sample holds other DNA sequences that translate to the same CDR3. V is TRBV2 and J is TRBJ2-5; TRBD1 matches 7 bases. Looked up from germline, CDR1 is SNHLY and CDR2 is FYNNEI. V shed 6 bases and J 3 bases; nucleotides not matched to a gene: 4. CDR3 length equals 13 residues. For the CDR3, the DNA is TGTGCCAGCAGCCGGGACAGAGAAGAGACCCAGTACTTC. Protein product: CASSRDREETQYF.

V usage is TRBV7-9 and J usage is TRBJ1-2, with D unclear. V gave up 3 bases and J gave up 8 bases, with 10 bases separating them. Germline CDR1 is SEHNR and CDR2 is FQNEAQ (reference sequence). CDR3 length equals 12 residues. The CDR3 bases are TGTGCCAGCAGCTTTGAGGGTATGGGCTACACCTTC. This encodes CASSFEGMGYTF.

The rearrangement links TRBV20-1 to TRBJ2-3, with 7 bases matching TRBD1. The length of the CDR3 is 11 residues. Germline V gene sequence: CDR1 DFQATT, CDR2 SNEGSKA (reference sequence). CDR3 sequence reads: CRTGRRPAQYF. The CDR3 DNA reads as TGCAGGACAGGGCGAAGGCCCGCGCAGTATTTT.